Sequencing of this T cell receptor (beta chain) was carried out in a study of regulatory T cells in long-lasting Graves disease. On the study more broadly: New Graves' disease cases had less than 3 months of antithyroid drugs.

This clonotype was recorded at least ten times. CDR3-region Arm-PCR and iRepertoire HTBI primers produced the TCR beta libraries. In TCRdb, the multiplex PCR reads were re-called with MiXCR into one record per CDR3 protein. Of about 430,000 distinct CDR3 sequences listed, 15% are singletons. Time point of the sample: newly diagnosed GD, antithyroid drugs for less than 3 months. Construction of the TCR library relied on RNA isolated from PBMCs. These same records also appear under a second study, on T cells in Graves' hyperthyroidism and ophthalmopathy. From that paper: A set of HTBI primers served as the primers for a first-round RT-PCR of the TCR CDR3.

The source was peripheral blood mononuclear cells (PBMCs), collected at new diagnosis, from a patient treated with antithyroid drugs. The receptor's source is a middle-aged woman with Graves disease.

CDR3 in DNA: TGCGCCAGTAAAGAGACAGGGACGAACACCGGGGAGCTGTTTTTT. This translates into CASKETGTNTGELFF. The chain uses TRBV5-1 and TRBJ2-2; the match to TRBD1 covers 7 bases. With V trimmed by 8 bases and J by 0 bases, 7 bases remained unmatched. The CDR3 is made up of 15 amino acids. The germline V gene has CDR1 SGHRS and CDR2 YFSETQ.